This TCR beta chain is from a study of regulatory T cells in long-lasting Graves disease. Study observations and caveats: There was favoring of TRBV28, TRBJ1-2 and TRBJ2-5 in persistent disease. Persistent cases of Graves' showed reduced TCR diversity relative to newly diagnosed patients.

This clonotype was observed a handful of times. Antigen unknown. HTBI primers from iRepertoire and Arm-PCR of CDR3 regions yielded the TCR beta libraries. TCRdb itself ran the multiplex PCR reads through MiXCR, one entry per CDR3 protein. The sample holds 700,000 or so distinct CDR3 sequences, roughly 30% seen once. Described time point: persistent/refractory GD, antithyroid drugs over 5 years with positive TRAb. The TCR library was prepared using RNA isolated from PBMCs. Trimming removed 3 bases at V and 0 bases at J, with 12 bases between. This CDR3 contains 16 residues. The sample was peripheral blood mononuclear cells (PBMCs), taken when the disease was refractory, from a patient treated with antithyroid drugs. The gene calls are TRBV12-3 or TRBV12-4 and TRBJ2-4; D may be TRBD1 (6 bases). The clonotype was recovered from a female donor with Graves disease. The CDR3 here is CASSFEGHLAKNIQYF. DNA of the CDR3: TGTGCCAGCAGTTTTGAGGGACACCTAGCCAAAAACATTCAGTACTTC.